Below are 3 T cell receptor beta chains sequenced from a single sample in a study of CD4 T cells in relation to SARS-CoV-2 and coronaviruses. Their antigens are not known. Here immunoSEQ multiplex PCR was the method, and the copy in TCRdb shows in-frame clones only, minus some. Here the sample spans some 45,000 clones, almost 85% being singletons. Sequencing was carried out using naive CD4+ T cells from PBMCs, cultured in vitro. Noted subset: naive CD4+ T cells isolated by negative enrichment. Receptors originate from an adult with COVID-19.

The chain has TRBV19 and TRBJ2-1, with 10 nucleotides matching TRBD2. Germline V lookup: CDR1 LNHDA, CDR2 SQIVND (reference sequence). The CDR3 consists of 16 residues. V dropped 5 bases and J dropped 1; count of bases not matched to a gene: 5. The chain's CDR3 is CASSGMTSGSYNEQFF. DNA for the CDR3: TGTGCCAGTAGTGGTATGACTAGCGGGTCCTACAATGAGCAGTTCTTC.

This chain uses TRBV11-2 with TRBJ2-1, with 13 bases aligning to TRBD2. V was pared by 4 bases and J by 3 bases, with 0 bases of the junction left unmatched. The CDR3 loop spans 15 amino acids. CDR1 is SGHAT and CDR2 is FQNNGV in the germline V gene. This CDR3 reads CASSWTSGSYNEQFF. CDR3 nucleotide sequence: TGTGCCAGCAGCTGGACTAGCGGGAGCTACAATGAGCAGTTCTTC. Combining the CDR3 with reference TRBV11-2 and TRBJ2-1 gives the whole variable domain EAGVAQSPRYKIIEKRQSVAFWCNPISGHATLYWYQQILGQGPKLLIQFQNNGVVDDSQLPKDRFSAERLKGVDSTLKIQPAKLEDSAVYLCASSWTSGSYNEQFFGPGTRLTVL.

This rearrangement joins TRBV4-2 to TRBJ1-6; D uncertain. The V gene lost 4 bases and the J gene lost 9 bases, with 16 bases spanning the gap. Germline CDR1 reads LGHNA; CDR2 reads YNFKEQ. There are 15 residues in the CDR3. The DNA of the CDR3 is TGTGCCAGCAGCCCACCTGGGAGGGCTAGTTCACCCCTCCACTTT. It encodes CASSPPGRASSPLHF.